Reported below is one TCR beta chain. The donors, healthy adults who were HIV-negative, had experienced no recent acute infections or vaccinations. The sample belongs to a study of shared clonotypes between healthy human individuals. The table came from immunoSEQ multiplex PCR; TCRdb's copy has only in-frame clones and leaves some out. The table records around 1.5 million clones, 95% to 99% of them present only once. Sequences were obtained from naive CD4+ T cells sorted from blood. The subset here: CD45RA+ positively selected. The sequence was collected from a young man in good health.

The CDR3 spells CASSKLLGVTDTQYF. CDR3 DNA: TGCGCCAGCAGCAAGTTACTAGGCGTAACAGATACGCAGTATTTT. This chain uses TRBV5-1 with TRBJ2-3; TRBD2 might be the D (5 bases). V gave up 4 bases and J gave up 3 bases, with 15 bases separating them. Germline V lookup: CDR1 SGHRS, CDR2 YFSETQ. The CDR3 spans 15 residues.